Below, 29 T cell receptor beta chains from the same sample are listed, as sequenced in a study of T cell repertoires in cytomegalovirus infection. TCRdb ran MiXCR on the reads and lists one entry per CDR3 protein. The data contain fewer than 85,000 distinct CDR3 sequences, over 3.5% of them seen just once; the ten biggest clones take up around a fifth. Sequenced: PBMCs. All receptors derive from a human donor in good health (CMV status not recorded). Some clones in this sample may be carry-over from other donors' samples.

In this sample, this clonotype turned up many times. V usage is TRBV27 and J usage is TRBJ1-5; D is possibly TRBD1 (5 bases). The CDR3 contains 16 residues. V lost 5 bases and J lost 6, with 20 bases in between. Germline V gene sequence: CDR1 MNHEY, CDR2 SMNVEV (reference sequence). The CDR3 DNA reads as TGTGCCAGCAGTCCTAGGGAGGGGAGGGGATCTCAGCCCCAGCATTTT. It translates to CASSPREGRGSQPQHF.

Ten or more counts support this clonotype. The gene calls are TRBV6-1 and TRBJ1-6; perhaps TRBD1 as D (5 bases). V lost 2 bases and J lost 18, with 14 bases in between. Germline V gene lookup returns CDR1 MNHNS and CDR2 SASEGT. The CDR3 loop spans 12 amino acids. In DNA, the CDR3 is TGTGCCAGCAGTGAAAGTAGGGGCCGCCGCCACTTT. The encoded protein is CASSESRGRRHF.

Many counts were recorded for this clonotype. V gene TRBV7-8 combines with J gene TRBJ2-2; 7 bases are a match to TRBD1. Germline V gene data show CDR1 as SGHVS and CDR2 as FQNEAQ. The CDR3 is made up of 16 amino acids. After removal of 3 bases from V and 1 base from J, the junction contained 5 bases not matched to a gene. CDR3 in amino acids: CASSLGQTKNTGELFF. The CDR3 coding sequence is TGTGCCAGCAGCTTGGGACAGACGAAGAACACCGGGGAGCTGTTTTTT.

In its sample, this clonotype was seen many times. This chain uses TRBV4-1 with TRBJ1-1; D remains ambiguous. Trimming stripped 0 bases from V and 8 bases from J, with 10 bases between. CDR3 length: 13 residues. Germline CDR1 MGHRA, CDR2 YSYEKL. The CDR3 sequence: CASSQDRAREAFF. CDR3 DNA: TGCGCCAGCAGCCAAGATAGGGCACGAGAAGCTTTCTTT.

At least ten counts were recorded for this clonotype. The chain employs TRBV7-8 and TRBJ2-2, with 7 positions matching TRBD2. The germline V gene has CDR1 SGHVS and CDR2 FQNEAQ. Trimming removed 5 bases from V and 0 bases from J; junction bases left unmatched: 6. This CDR3 region has 16 residues. The CDR3 sequence: CASSRTSLPNTGELFF. The CDR3 DNA reads TGTGCCAGCAGCAGGACTAGTTTACCGAACACCGGGGAGCTGTTTTTT.

The chain is built from TRBV7-2 and TRBJ2-2; 7 positions match TRBD1. The germline CDR1 and CDR2 sequences are SGHTA and FQGNSA. The CDR3 loop spans 15 amino acids. V dropped 5 bases and J dropped 9; count of bases not matched to a gene: 12. The CDR3: CASSPRAGGARELFF. The CDR3 DNA sequence: TGTGCCAGCAGCCCCCGGGCAGGGGGTGCCAGGGAGCTGTTTTTT.

This clonotype has at least ten counts. CDR3 in DNA: TGTGCCAGCAGCCAAGTGAACACCGGGGAGCTGTTTTTT. This gives the protein CASSQVNTGELFF. The V and J genes are TRBV7-6 and TRBJ2-2, with D hard to call. V gave up 5 bases and J gave up 1 base, with 5 bases separating them. The germline V gene has CDR1 SGHVS and CDR2 FNYEAQ. This CDR3 has 13 residues. Variable domain in full (rest from reference TRBV7-6 and TRBJ2-2): GAGVSQSPRYKVTKRGQDVALRCDPISGHVSLYWYRQALGQGPEFLTYFNYEAQQDKSGLPNDRFSAERPEGSISTLTIQRTEQRDSAMYRCASSQVNTGELFFGEGSRLTVL.

This clonotype has a handful of counts. The chain employs TRBV11-2 and TRBJ2-2, with 7 bases that match TRBD1. The J segment lost 1 base and the V segment lost 3 bases, leaving 2 bases of the junction unmatched. The germline CDR1 and CDR2 sequences are SGHAT and FQNNGV. The CDR3 runs 15 residues. In DNA form, the CDR3 reads TGTGCCAGCAGCTTCGGGACAGTGAACACCGGGGAGCTGTTTTTT. It encodes CASSFGTVNTGELFF.

This clonotype appeared many times. This chain joins TRBV15 and TRBJ2-3; the match to TRBD1 covers 9 bases. Germline CDR1 is LNHNV and CDR2 is YYDKDF (reference sequence). Unmatched junction bases numbered 21, after V lost 1 base and J lost 7 bases. The length of the CDR3 is 20 residues. CDR3 coding DNA: TGTGCCACCAGCAGAGGAGGGAATACCGGGACAGGGCTAAGGAGACATACGCAGTATTTT. As protein: CATSRGGNTGTGLRRHTQYF. Variable domain in full (rest from reference TRBV15 and TRBJ2-3): DAMVIQNPRYQVTQFGKPVTLSCSQTLNHNVMYWYQQKSSQAPKLLFHYYDKDFNNEADTPDNFQSRRPNTSFCFLDIRSPGLGDTAMYLCATSRGGNTGTGLRRHTQYFGPGTRLTVL.

This clonotype was recorded at least ten times. The V and J genes are TRBV7-2 and TRBJ2-7; 10 bases align to TRBD2. CDR1 and CDR2 from the germline V gene are SGHTA and FQGNSA. V trimming: 5 bases; J trimming: 3 bases; junction bases outside the gene matches: 7. The CDR3 contains 15 residues. The CDR3 DNA reads as TGTGCCAGCAGCGGAGAGAGCGGGAGGGTCTACGAGCAGTACTTC. It codes for CASSGESGRVYEQYF.

This clonotype was recorded at least ten times. The chain carries TRBV12-3 or TRBV12-4 and TRBJ2-2, with TRBD2 matching 7 bases. This CDR3 comprises 15 residues. With V trimmed by 4 bases and J by 4 bases, 6 bases remained unmatched. The CDR3 region is CASSWRAGVTGELFF. The DNA of the CDR3 is TGTGCCAGCAGTTGGAGGGCGGGGGTCACCGGGGAGCTGTTTTTT.

In this sample, this clonotype turned up many times. The chain links TRBV7-2 to TRBJ1-1; D may be TRBD1 (5 bases). The CDR3 covers 12 residues. V dropped 4 bases and J dropped 5 bases, with 8 bases sitting between them. Germline-derived CDR1 and CDR2 are SGHTA and FQGNSA. The CDR3 DNA follows: TGTGCCAGCAGCTCAGGGTGGACTGAAGCTTTCTTT. It yields the protein CASSSGWTEAFF. Complete variable domain (other parts from reference TRBV7-2 and TRBJ1-1): GAGVSQSPSNKVTEKGKDVELRCDPISGHTALYWYRQSLGQGLEFLIYFQGNSAPDKSGLPSDRFSAERTGGSVSTLTIQRTQQEDSAVYLCASSSGWTEAFFGQGTRLTVV.

This clonotype was seen ten or more times. The chain links TRBV5-8 to TRBJ1-5; tentative D call: TRBD1 (5 bases). The germline V gene has CDR1 SGHTS and CDR2 YDEGEE. V shed 5 bases and J shed 3 bases, with 9 bases lying between them. There are 13 residues in the CDR3. The CDR3 nucleotides read TGTGCCAGCAGTACGGGGGACAATCAGCCCCAGCATTTT. This gives the protein CASSTGDNQPQHF.

This clonotype was observed at least ten times. The chain has TRBV7-9 and TRBJ1-1, with TRBD1 as a possible D gene (6 bases). CDR3 length: 15 amino acids. Deletions cut 5 bases from V and 0 bases from J, with 13 bases between. Germline assignment: CDR1 SEHNR and CDR2 FQNEAQ (reference sequence). The CDR3 is CASSPGAGVNTEAFF. CDR3 nucleotides: TGTGCCAGCAGCCCGGGGGCCGGAGTGAACACTGAAGCTTTCTTT.

In this sample, this clonotype turned up many times. The CDR3 DNA reads TGTGCCAGCAGTTACTCCCTTGGCGGGGAGCTGTTTTTT. Translated: CASSYSLGGELFF. V usage is TRBV6-8 and J usage is TRBJ2-2; D gene unclear. The CDR3 sequence is 13 residues long. V lost 0 bases, J lost 7 bases, and 6 bases lay in between. Germline assignment: CDR1 MNHGY and CDR2 SAAAGT.

In its sample, this clonotype was seen many times. This chain uses TRBV7-6 with TRBJ1-6; tentative D call: TRBD1 (6 bases). V was cut by 2 bases and J by 7 bases, with 9 bases left in between. Germline V gene sequence: CDR1 SGHVS, CDR2 FNYEAQ. There are 14 residues in the CDR3. This CDR3 reads CASSLQGRNSPLHF. For the CDR3, the DNA is TGTGCCAGCAGCTTACAGGGGAGGAATTCACCCCTCCACTTT.

This chain links TRBV7-4 with TRBJ2-7, with TRBD2 identical over 12 bases. The CDR3 sequence is 16 residues long. The V and J ends lost 1 base and 1 base, in that order; junction bases with no gene match: 2. Germline lookup yields CDR1 SGHVT and CDR2 SQSDAQ. This chain's CDR3 is CASSLGLAGDSYEQYV. The DNA of the CDR3 is TGTGCCAGCAGCTTAGGACTAGCGGGAGATTCCTACGAGCAGTACGTC.

The sample holds many counts of this clonotype. The chain uses TRBV10-3 and TRBJ2-6, with D hard to call. V lost 5 bases to trimming and J lost 0 bases, with 11 bases between them. The CDR3 length is 16 residues. Germline-derived CDR1 and CDR2 are ENHRY and SYGVKD. CDR3 nucleotides: TGTGCCATCAGTCCCGGACGGCTCTCTGGGGCCAACGTCCTGACTTTC. Translating it yields CAISPGRLSGANVLTF.

This clonotype was seen at least ten times. J is TRBJ2-7 and V is TRBV4-1; TRBD2 matches 9 bases. The V gene end was trimmed by 5 bases and the J gene end by 4 bases; junction bases not matched to a gene: 9. Germline lookup yields CDR1 MGHRA and CDR2 YSYEKL. The CDR3 loop spans 15 amino acids. The CDR3 DNA follows: TGCGCCAGCAGCTCCCTCGGTAGCGGGAGTTACGAGCAGTACTTC. Amino acids: CASSSLGSGSYEQYF.

This clonotype was observed many times. The chain uses TRBV2 and TRBJ2-3; 7 positions agree with TRBD2. CDR1 and CDR2 from the germline V gene are SNHLY and FYNNEI. Trimming cost V 7 bases and J 1 base; bases outside gene matches: 2. This CDR3 is 13 amino acids long. CDR3 bases: TGTGCCAGCAAGCGGGATCGCACAGATACGCAGTATTTT. Protein product: CASKRDRTDTQYF.

In its sample, this clonotype was seen many times. The chain is built from TRBV7-4 and TRBJ2-7, with 7 bases matching TRBD1. The V gene end was trimmed by 0 bases and the J gene end by 5 bases; junction bases not matched to a gene: 4. Germline V lookup: CDR1 SGHVT, CDR2 SQSDAQ. The CDR3 runs 14 residues. In DNA, the CDR3 is TGTGCCAGCAGCTTAGCGACAGGGATCCACGAGCAGTACTTC. Protein product: CASSLATGIHEQYF.

Many counts were recorded for this clonotype. The chain has TRBV7-2 and TRBJ1-5; D is undetermined. Germline CDR1 and CDR2: SGHTA and FQGNSA. Trimming pared 1 base from V and 3 bases from J, leaving 10 bases between. This CDR3 contains 15 residues. The CDR3 sequence: CASSLVPSNNQPQHF. The CDR3 nucleotides are TGTGCCAGCAGCTTAGTCCCCAGCAACAATCAGCCCCAGCATTTT.

This clonotype was observed at least ten times. The CDR3 region is CASSLNRGADTQYF. Here the CDR3 DNA reads TGTGCCAGCAGCTTAAACCGGGGAGCAGATACGCAGTATTTT. This sequence joins TRBV7-2 and TRBJ2-3, with D maybe TRBD2 (5 bases). V lost 2 bases and J 4 bases, leaving 10 bases between the germline ends. Germline CDR1 reads SGHTA; CDR2 reads FQGNSA. The CDR3 consists of 14 residues.

This clonotype appeared many times. V usage is TRBV12-3 or TRBV12-4 and J usage is TRBJ2-3; tentative D call: TRBD1 (6 bases). Trimming pared 5 bases from V and 2 bases from J, leaving 11 bases between. The CDR3 loop spans 14 amino acids. CDR3: CASSPGQTTDTQYF. The DNA for the CDR3 is TGTGCCAGCAGTCCAGGACAGACCACAGATACGCAGTATTTT.

This clonotype was picked up many times. The chain recombines TRBV25-1 with TRBJ2-3; no reliable D call. The ends were cut back, 4 bases at V and 2 bases at J, with 13 bases in the middle. This CDR3 spans 15 amino acids. Germline values: CDR1 MGHDK, CDR2 SYGVNS. CDR3 sequence reads: CASSADPPATDTQYF. The DNA of the CDR3 is TGTGCCAGCAGTGCAGACCCCCCGGCCACAGATACGCAGTATTTT.

In its sample, this clonotype was seen many times. The chain employs TRBV7-2 and TRBJ2-2; either TRBD1 or TRBD2 may fit D (5 bases each). The CDR3 totals 17 residues. Between the trimmed V and J ends, which lost 1 base and 7 bases, there was a span of 19 bases. In germline, CDR1 is SGHTA, CDR2 FQGNSA. The CDR3: CASSLGPLVGLDGELFF. DNA for the CDR3: TGTGCCAGCAGCTTAGGACCACTAGTGGGGCTGGACGGGGAGCTGTTTTTT.

There are many counts of this clonotype. This CDR3 is CASSPKSGVSYEQYF. CDR3 DNA: TGTGCCAGCAGCCCCAAATCGGGGGTATCCTACGAGCAGTACTTC. The V and J genes are TRBV11-3 and TRBJ2-7; a possible D gene is TRBD2 (6 bases). Germline-derived CDR1 and CDR2 are SGHNT and YENEEA. Trimming left V 5 bases short and J 1 base short, with 15 bases between. There are 15 residues in the CDR3.

Many counts were recorded for this clonotype. The chain carries TRBV28 and TRBJ1-4; D unresolved. The V end lost 5 bases, the J end lost 6 bases, and 7 bases lay between the germline ends. The germline CDR1 and CDR2 sequences are MDHEN and SYDVKM. There are 12 residues in the CDR3. CDR3 region: CASSERDEKLFF. For the CDR3, the DNA is TGTGCCAGCAGTGAGAGGGATGAAAAACTGTTTTTT.

In this sample, this clonotype turned up a few times. This chain joins TRBV11-2 and TRBJ1-3; a possible D gene is TRBD1 (5 bases). This CDR3 has 15 residues. V gave up 4 bases and J gave up 1 base, with 11 bases separating them. The germline V gene encodes CDR1 SGHAT and CDR2 FQNNGV. In nucleotides, the CDR3 is TGTGCCAGCAGCTCCCGCGGGGGGTCTGGAAACACCATATATTTT. Its protein product is CASSSRGGSGNTIYF.